These 29 T cell receptor beta chains share one sample of origin, sequenced in a study of blood T cells in healthy people across ages. Together with a sample-barcoded 5' primer, a J-beta primer mix was included in a second PCR lasting 7 to 11 cycles. TCRdb re-derived calls from the 5' RACE reads in MiXCR, one entry per CDR3 protein. The table lists about 1 million distinct CDR3 sequences, 40% to 55% of them singletons. Sequenced: blood. The receptors originated from a woman aged 60-75 years in good health.

The chain combines TRBV7-3 with TRBJ2-1; TRBD2 aligns across 11 bases. J was trimmed by 7 bases and V by 4 bases; bases with no gene match: 9. Germline V CDR1 and CDR2: SGHTA, FQGTGA. This CDR3 is built from 16 residues. The chain's CDR3 is CASSSTSGRMENEQFF. As DNA, the CDR3 is TGTGCCAGCAGCTCCACTAGCGGGAGAATGGAGAATGAGCAGTTCTTC.

In this sample, this clonotype turned up a few times. This CDR3 reads CSAGRGQRNQETQYF. CDR3 in DNA: TGCAGTGCTGGCAGGGGACAGCGAAACCAAGAGACCCAGTACTTC. J is TRBJ2-5 and V is TRBV20-1; 7 bases map to TRBD1. There are 15 residues in the CDR3. V trimming: 5 bases; J trimming: 0 bases; junction bases outside the gene matches: 9. Germline V CDR1 and CDR2: DFQATT, SNEGSKA (reference sequence).

The chain employs TRBV30 and TRBJ2-7, with unresolved D. Germline V lookup: CDR1 GTSNPN, CDR2 SVGIG (reference sequence). V lost 0 bases and J 5 bases, leaving 8 bases between the germline ends. This CDR3 region has 12 residues. This CDR3 reads CAWSVGFHEQYF. In DNA, the CDR3 is TGTGCCTGGAGTGTCGGCTTCCACGAGCAGTACTTC.

As regards this clonotype: Germline is not matched at one junction end, which may reflect a read error. The chain recombines TRBV7-9 with TRBJ2-7, with 8 bases identical to TRBD1. The germline CDR1 and CDR2 sequences are SEHNR and FQNEAQ (reference sequence). This CDR3 is 15 amino acids long. The CDR3 DNA reads TGTGCCGGCAGCTTACGGACAGGGATTCCCTACGAGCAGTACTTC. Translating it yields CAGSLRTGIPYEQYF.

The genes are TRBV20-1 and TRBJ2-2; 8 nucleotides line up with TRBD1. The CDR3 loop spans 16 amino acids. Germline V gives CDR1 DFQATT, CDR2 SNEGSKA (reference sequence). The V segment lost 2 bases and the J segment 8 bases; nucleotides outside the gene matches: 13. As DNA, the CDR3 is TGCAGTGCTAGAACCTATTCCGGGACAGGTAGAGGGGAGCTGTTTTTT. Its protein product is CSARTYSGTGRGELFF.

Only a few counts were recorded for this clonotype. V gene TRBV10-3 combines with J gene TRBJ1-5; TRBD1 matches at 10 bases. Germline lookup yields CDR1 ENHRY and CDR2 SYGVKD. The CDR3 covers 19 residues. V lost 3 bases to trimming and J lost 0 bases; unmatched junction nucleotides: 11. DNA of the CDR3: TGTGCCATCAGTGAATTGGGACAGGGGTTTGCGGATAGCAATCAGCCCCAGCATTTT. This encodes CAISELGQGFADSNQPQHF.

The V gene is TRBV20-1, the J gene TRBJ2-1; 8 bases are shared with TRBD2. This CDR3 comprises 14 residues. Germline V gives CDR1 DFQATT, CDR2 SNEGSKA (reference sequence). Trimming took 5 bases from V and 8 from J; bases not matched to a gene: 11. The chain's CDR3 is CSAPGTSTGDEQFF. The CDR3 nucleotides read TGCAGTGCTCCCGGGACTAGTACGGGGGATGAGCAGTTCTTC.

About this clonotype itself: The CDR3 carries no conserved terminal phenylalanine or tryptophan, so it likely arises from a read error. The chain combines TRBV5-1 with TRBJ1-5; TRBD1 matches 8 bases. Trimming cost V 4 bases and J 2 bases; bases outside gene matches: 5. Germline V CDR1 and CDR2: SGHRS, YFSETQ. This CDR3 region has 15 residues. CDR3 coding DNA: TGCGCCAGCAGCCCCCAGACAGGGGGCAATCAGCCCCAGCATCTT. This translates into CASSPQTGGNQPQHL.

V gene TRBV12-3 or TRBV12-4 combines with J gene TRBJ2-3; D gene ambiguous. CDR3 length equals 13 residues. V dropped 3 bases and J dropped 4 bases, with 8 bases sitting between them. DNA of the CDR3: TGTGCCAGCAGTTTCTTCGTGGCAGATACGCAGTATTTT. As protein: CASSFFVADTQYF.

The rearrangement links TRBV28 to TRBJ1-2, with D hard to call. Trimming cost V 6 bases and J 5 bases, with 10 bases left between them. Germline CDR1 is MDHEN and CDR2 is SYDVKM. This CDR3 has 12 residues. The CDR3 loop is CASRKDLYGYTF. CDR3 nucleotides: TGTGCCAGCAGAAAGGACCTTTATGGCTACACCTTC.

Points on this clonotype: At one end, the junction sequence differs from germline, possibly due to a read error. The chain has TRBV12-3 or TRBV12-4 and TRBJ2-1; tentatively, D is TRBD2 (6 bases). CDR3 length: 15 amino acids. CDR3 in amino acids: CVSSTGRAGRNEQFF. CDR3 in DNA: TGTGTCAGCAGCACGGGACGAGCGGGCCGTAATGAGCAGTTCTTC.

This clonotype has a single count. The V gene is TRBV11-2, the J gene TRBJ2-2; tentative D call: TRBD2 (5 bases). Germline CDR1 reads SGHAT; CDR2 reads FQNNGV. V was shortened by 5 bases and J by 1 base, with 8 bases between the two germline ends. The CDR3 has 14 amino acids. The CDR3 is CASSRRGNTGELFF. The CDR3 DNA reads TGTGCCAGCAGCCGCCGGGGGAACACCGGGGAGCTGTTTTTT.

CDR3 nucleotides: TGTGCCAGCAGGGTACTAGCGGGGGTCTACAATGAGCAGTTCTTC. As protein: CASRVLAGVYNEQFF. This chain connects TRBV6-4 to TRBJ2-1, with 11 bases that match TRBD2. Per germline, CDR1 MRHNA and CDR2 SNTAGT. The CDR3 loop spans 15 amino acids. The V gene end was trimmed by 6 bases and the J gene end by 3 bases; junction bases not matched to a gene: 4.

The chain carries TRBV6-1 and TRBJ1-2; no clear D. The CDR3 consists of 11 residues. V was pared by 6 bases and J by 8 bases, with 10 bases between. CDR1 is MNHNS and CDR2 is SASEGT in the germline V gene. CDR3 region: CASRPRGGYTF. In nucleotides, the CDR3 is TGTGCCAGCAGGCCCAGAGGGGGCTACACCTTC.

This clonotype was observed a handful of times. The V call is TRBV20-1, the J call TRBJ2-3, with D tentatively TRBD2 (5 bases). The germline V gene encodes CDR1 DFQATT and CDR2 SNEGSKA (reference sequence). This CDR3 comprises 11 residues. With 3 bases removed from V and 8 bases from J, the gap between germline ends came to 9 bases. In nucleotides, the CDR3 is TGCAGTGCTAGCTCCCGGGGTACGCAGTATTTT. Amino acid sequence: CSASSRGTQYF.

The CDR3 DNA follows: TGTGCCAGCAGCCGCCCGGGACGAGCGGGAGACAATGAGCAGTTCTTC. The encoded protein is CASSRPGRAGDNEQFF. The chain uses TRBV7-6 and TRBJ2-1; TRBD2 agrees at 8 bases. V gave up 5 bases and J gave up 5 bases; unmatched junction bases: 11. Looked up from germline, CDR1 is SGHVS and CDR2 is FNYEAQ. This CDR3 region has 16 residues.

The chain links TRBV9 to TRBJ2-5; 7 bases align to TRBD2. CDR1 is SGDLS, CDR2 YYNGEE, per germline. V shed 0 bases, J shed 1 base, and the junction held 6 bases outside the gene matches. This CDR3 comprises 16 residues. The CDR3 spells CASSVEGLSIQETQYF. As DNA, the CDR3 is TGTGCCAGCAGCGTAGAGGGACTATCAATCCAAGAGACCCAGTACTTC.

The chain uses TRBV28 and TRBJ1-6, with no clear D. CDR1 MDHEN and CDR2 SYDVKM come from the germline V gene. The CDR3 covers 12 residues. The V and J ends lost 3 bases and 12 bases respectively, with 9 bases between them. CDR3 amino acids: CASSLQVEPLHF. The CDR3 DNA sequence: TGTGCCAGCAGTTTGCAGGTGGAACCCCTCCACTTT. Based on the CDR3 plus reference TRBV28 and TRBJ1-6, the full variable domain is DVKVTQSSRYLVKRTGEKVFLECVQDMDHENMFWYRQDPGLGLRLIYFSYDVKMKEKGDIPEGYSVSREKKERFSLILESASTNQTSMYLCASSLQVEPLHFGNGTRLTVT.

This clonotype appeared many times. V gene TRBV5-6 combines with J gene TRBJ2-5, with 10 bases that match TRBD1. The CDR3 length is 13 residues. Germline trimming cut 4 bases from V and 5 bases from J; bases unmatched to any gene: 2. Germline CDR1 and CDR2: SGHDT and YYEEEE. The CDR3 DNA sequence: TGTGCCAGCAGCGTGACAGGGGGCGAGACCCAGTACTTC. Amino acids: CASSVTGGETQYF.

V and J are TRBV20-1 and TRBJ1-2, with 7 bases matching TRBD1. Per the germline V gene, CDR1 is DFQATT and CDR2 is SNEGSKA (reference sequence). The CDR3 length is 12 residues. Losses at the gene ends were 5 bases for V and 8 bases for J; bases not matched to a gene: 8. This chain's CDR3 is CSAAAGQDGYTF. DNA for the CDR3: TGCAGTGCTGCTGCAGGACAGGACGGCTACACCTTC.

The chain employs TRBV12-3 or TRBV12-4 and TRBJ2-3, with 8 bases lining up with TRBD1. This CDR3 comprises 17 residues. V lost 5 bases, J lost 3 bases, and 13 bases stayed unmatched. CDR3 coding DNA: TGTGCCAGCAGTCGCTCTAACCACAGGGGGTTGACAGATACGCAGTATTTT. Translation gives CASSRSNHRGLTDTQYF.

This clonotype was picked up a small number of times. The V and J genes are TRBV27 and TRBJ1-5; D possibly corresponds to TRBD1 (6 bases). The CDR3 length is 14 residues. The V and J ends lost 7 bases and 0 bases respectively, with 10 bases between them. Looked up from germline, CDR1 is MNHEY and CDR2 is SMNVEV (reference sequence). This chain's CDR3 is CASNQGLSNQPQHF. CDR3 in DNA: TGTGCCAGCAACCAGGGGCTTAGCAATCAGCCCCAGCATTTT.

This clonotype has just a few counts. The V gene is TRBV27, the J gene TRBJ2-3, with D perhaps TRBD1 (7 bases). CDR1 is MNHEY and CDR2 is SMNVEV in the germline V gene (reference sequence). This CDR3 region has 12 residues. The V and J ends lost 10 bases and 6 bases respectively, with 14 bases between them. CDR3 sequence reads: CATRGTVDTQYF. The CDR3 DNA reads as TGTGCCACCCGCGGGACAGTGGATACGCAGTATTTT.

The rearrangement links TRBV20-1 to TRBJ2-7, with 10 bases that match TRBD1. V was clipped by 1 base and J by 6 bases; unmatched bases: 6. The CDR3 is 14 residues long. The germline V gene has CDR1 DFQATT and CDR2 SNEGSKA (reference sequence). The CDR3 sequence is CSARGTGGSGEQYF. CDR3 bases: TGCAGTGCTAGAGGGACAGGGGGTAGCGGCGAGCAGTACTTC.

The chain couples TRBV28 to TRBJ2-1, with 11 bases lining up with TRBD2. The CDR3 has 18 amino acids. The germline CDR1 and CDR2 sequences are MDHEN and SYDVKM. The J segment lost 7 bases and the V segment lost 8 bases, leaving 19 bases of the junction unmatched. The CDR3 coding sequence is TGTGCCAGCTCAAGTAAGGGCGAACTAGCGGGAGTTACGAATGAGCAGTTCTTC. This translates into CASSSKGELAGVTNEQFF.

V is TRBV9 and J is TRBJ2-5; 11 bases match TRBD1. Judging by the DNA end, TRBJ2-7 fits better; the J call may be wrong. Germline CDR1 reads SGDLS; CDR2 reads YYNGEE. CDR3 length equals 16 residues. CDR3 DNA: TGTGCCAGCAGCCCTTTCTTTTCCGGGACAGGGGGCGAGCAGTACTTC. Translating it yields CASSPFFSGTGGEQYF.

The chain employs TRBV12-3 or TRBV12-4 and TRBJ2-3; unclear D gene. Trimming took off 2 bases at V and 5 bases at J, with 11 bases between the two ends. This CDR3 contains 14 residues. CDR3 sequence (DNA): TGTGCCAGCAGTTTAAGGCTGGGTGGAGATACGCAGTATTTT. This sequence encodes CASSLRLGGDTQYF.

Comments on this clonotype: This may be a read error, as it is one base from a much larger clone. Here the CDR3 DNA reads TGTGCCAGCAGCTCTCGCCCGTCCCGCGATAGCGATGAGCAGTACTTC. Translated: CASSSRPSRDSDEQYF. The chain carries TRBV11-2 and TRBJ2-4; D may be TRBD2 (5 bases). CDR3 size: 16 residues. Germline values: CDR1 SGHAT, CDR2 FQNNGV. The V and J ends lost 4 bases and 13 bases respectively, with 26 bases between them. The variable domain in full, with the rest retrieved from reference TRBV11-2 and TRBJ2-4, is EAGVAQSPRYKIIEKRQSVAFWCNPISGHATLYWYQQILGQGPKLLIQFQNNGVVDDSQLPKDRFSAERLKGVDSTLKIQPAKLEDSAVYLCASSSRPSRDSDEQYFGAGTRLSVL.

This clonotype has only a few counts. This chain links TRBV5-1 with TRBJ2-7; D call uncertain. CDR3 length: 12 amino acids. Trimming took off 1 base at V and 7 bases at J, with 9 bases between the two ends. Germline V lookup: CDR1 SGHRS, CDR2 YFSETQ. This CDR3 is CASSLHVGEQYF. CDR3 in DNA: TGCGCCAGCAGCTTGCACGTGGGGGAGCAGTACTTC.